The 29 T cell receptor beta chains presented below share a single source sample, sequenced in a study of metastatic and nonmetastatic thyroid tumors. TCRdb re-called clones from the PCR reads using MiXCR. The repertoire includes around 10,000 clones, approximately 30% of them detected once, and around 16% sits in the top ten. There were no patients who had received any treatment before thyroid surgery. The sequenced sample consisted of adjacent normal tissue. These receptors were obtained from a female donor with papillary thyroid cancer or a benign thyroid nodule (not recorded which). Some clones in this sample may be carry-over from other donors' samples.

The chain recombines TRBV2 with TRBJ2-7, with 9 nucleotides matching TRBD2. The CDR3 length is 15 residues. CDR1 is SNHLY and CDR2 is FYNNEI in the germline V gene. The V segment lost 3 bases and the J segment 2 bases; nucleotides outside the gene matches: 5. The CDR3 sequence: CASSDLLAGTYEQYF. CDR3 in DNA: TGTGCCAGCAGTGATTTACTAGCGGGCACCTACGAGCAGTACTTC. Combining the CDR3 with reference TRBV2 and TRBJ2-7 gives the whole variable domain EPEVTQTPSHQVTQMGQEVILRCVPISNHLYFYWYRQILGQKVEFLVSFYNNEISEKSEIFDDQFSVERPDGSNFTLKIRSTKLEDSAMYFCASSDLLAGTYEQYFGPGTRLTVT.

Here the CDR3 DNA reads TGTGCCAGCTCACCCGGGACAGGGTGGACAGATACGCAGTATTTT. Translated, it gives CASSPGTGWTDTQYF. The J gene is TRBJ2-3, the V gene TRBV18; 9 bases match TRBD1. This CDR3 contains 15 residues. Trimming removed 3 bases from V and 3 bases from J; junction bases left unmatched: 4. Germline CDR1 and CDR2: KGHSH and LQKENI.

By share of the sample, this clone is large. V is TRBV6-2 or TRBV6-3 and J is TRBJ1-2; D is unresolved. Per the germline V gene, CDR1 is MNHEY and CDR2 is SVGEGT. The ends were cut back, 3 bases at V and 6 bases at J, with 11 bases in the middle. The CDR3 runs 13 residues. Here the CDR3 reads CASSYKAVNGYTF. The DNA for the CDR3 is TGTGCCAGCAGTTATAAGGCAGTCAATGGCTACACCTTC.

This clone has only a few counts. This chain uses TRBV30 with TRBJ2-1; D is ambiguous. The CDR3 contains 14 residues. V was clipped by 1 base and J by 4 bases, with 11 bases between them. Germline V gene lookup returns CDR1 GTSNPN and CDR2 SVGIG (reference sequence). The CDR3 DNA is TGTGCCTGGAGTGGCCCAACCAGTTACAATGAGCAGTTCTTC. Translated: CAWSGPTSYNEQFF.

This clone was counted between two and nine times. The chain employs TRBV2 and TRBJ2-2, with 7 bases identical to TRBD2. This CDR3 contains 17 residues. J was trimmed by 4 bases and V by 4 bases; bases with no gene match: 12. Germline CDR1 reads SNHLY; CDR2 reads FYNNEI. DNA for the CDR3: TGTGCCAGCAGTGGTACTAGCGCACTTACATTCACCGGGGAGCTGTTTTTT. Translation gives CASSGTSALTFTGELFF.

This clone appeared a few times. The same CDR3 also results from other DNA sequences found in this sample. The gene calls are TRBV15 and TRBJ1-1, with 9 bases lining up with TRBD1. The CDR3 covers 15 residues. In germline, CDR1 is LNHNV, CDR2 YYDKDF (reference sequence). Trimming removed 4 bases from V and 8 bases from J; junction bases left unmatched: 11. The CDR3 sequence is CATSTFGGQGREAFF. The CDR3 coding sequence is TGTGCCACCAGCACGTTTGGGGGACAGGGAAGAGAAGCTTTCTTT.

With respect to this clone: The junction does not match germline at one end; this may be a read error. This chain connects TRBV7-9 to TRBJ1-6; tentative D call: TRBD1 (6 bases). The CDR3 totals 14 residues. Germline V gene sequence: CDR1 SEHNR, CDR2 FQNEAQ (reference sequence). Here the CDR3 DNA reads TGTGCCAGCAGCCCACAGGGAGGGGGTTCAACCCTCCACTTT. Its translation: CASSPQGGGSTLHF.

This clone was seen a handful of times. The V gene is TRBV10-2, the J gene TRBJ1-4; D is uncertain. Germline V lookup: CDR1 WSHSY, CDR2 SAAADI. The V and J ends lost 2 bases and 3 bases respectively, with 4 bases between them. The CDR3 is 13 amino acids. The CDR3 here is CASSEGANEKLFF. Written as DNA, the CDR3 is TGCGCCAGCAGTGAGGGGGCTAATGAAAAACTGTTTTTT.

Points on this clone: At one boundary the junction diverges from the germline segment, which might be a read error. The rearrangement uses TRBV7-7 and TRBJ2-3; TRBD1 is a possible D gene (6 bases). This CDR3 is 17 amino acids long. CDR1 is SSHAT and CDR2 is FNYEAQ in the germline V gene (reference sequence). The CDR3 nucleotides are TGTGCTAGCAGCTTAGCACCAACAGGGTTGGGGACAGATACGCAGTATTTT. Its translation: CASSLAPTGLGTDTQYF.

This clone appeared a few times. V is TRBV3-1 and J is TRBJ2-7; a weak D match, TRBD1 (5 bases). The CDR3 extends over 13 amino acids. Germline V gene lookup returns CDR1 LGHDT and CDR2 YNNKEL (reference sequence). V dropped 5 bases and J dropped 7 bases, with 15 bases sitting between them. Here the CDR3 reads CASSSGLVGEQYF. CDR3 in DNA: TGTGCCAGCAGCTCAGGGTTAGTTGGTGAGCAGTACTTC.

Only a few counts were recorded for this clone. CDR3 sequence reads: CASSDDRGAYEQYF. The CDR3 bases are TGTGCCAGCAGTGATGACAGGGGCGCCTACGAGCAGTACTTC. The gene calls are TRBV6-1 and TRBJ2-7, with 8 bases identical to TRBD1. CDR3 length: 14 amino acids. The J segment lost 2 bases and the V segment lost 3 bases, leaving 3 bases of the junction unmatched. CDR1 MNHNS and CDR2 SASEGT come from the germline V gene.

This clone has a count of ten or more. The chain uses TRBV7-2 and TRBJ1-5; 9 positions agree with TRBD1. Trimming took 0 bases from V and 2 from J; bases not matched to a gene: 8. Germline V gives CDR1 SGHTA, CDR2 FQGNSA. This CDR3 has 18 residues. The CDR3 nucleotides are TGTGCCAGCAGCTTAGCGGTACAGGGGGCAAGTGGCAATCAGCCCCAGCATTTT. Its translation is CASSLAVQGASGNQPQHF.

This clone was counted between two and nine times. V and J are TRBV6-5 and TRBJ1-3; D is uncertain. The CDR3 contains 13 residues. The V and J ends lost 0 bases and 7 bases respectively, with 7 bases between them. Germline CDR1 and CDR2: MNHEY and SVGAGI. In DNA, the CDR3 is TGTGCCAGCAGTTACTCCACGGGCAACACCATATATTTT. Protein sequence: CASSYSTGNTIYF.

A remark on this clone: No conserved phenylalanine or tryptophan is present at the end of the CDR3, so a read error is the likely explanation. The chain carries TRBV6-5 and TRBJ1-5, with 9 bases matching TRBD1. This CDR3 contains 15 residues. Germline V gene lookup returns CDR1 MNHEY and CDR2 SVGAGI. The junction had 10 bases not matched to a gene; V was cut back by 6 bases and J by 7 bases. CDR3 DNA sequence: TGTGCCAGCAGGTACCGGGACAGGGCGGCACAGCCCCAGCATCTT. It is translated as CASRYRDRAAQPQHL.

Only a few counts were recorded for this clone. The chain uses TRBV30 and TRBJ2-7, with unresolved D. CDR1 and CDR2 (germline): GTSNPN, SVGIG (reference sequence). V was clipped by 4 bases and J by 3 bases, with 7 bases between them. This CDR3 comprises 11 residues. The CDR3 nucleotides are TGTGCCTGGACCAAGGGCTACGAGCAGTACTTC. Translation: CAWTKGYEQYF. The entire variable domain, with the rest obtained from reference TRBV30 and TRBJ2-7, is as follows: SQTIHQWPATLVQPVGSPLSLECTVEGTSNPNLYWYRQAAGRGLQLLFYSVGIGQISSEVPQNLSASRPQDRQFILSSKKLLLSDSGFYLCAWTKGYEQYFGPGTRLTVT.

This clone was counted between two and nine times. The chain employs TRBV6-1 and TRBJ2-2, with 7 bases identical to TRBD1. The ends lost 6 bases at V and 4 bases at J; junction bases unmatched: 5. The CDR3 spans 14 residues. From germline, CDR1 is MNHNS and CDR2 SASEGT. The CDR3 sequence: CASRTGQATGELFF. DNA for the CDR3: TGTGCCAGCAGAACTGGACAGGCCACCGGGGAGCTGTTTTTT.

This clone was seen a few times. The rearrangement uses TRBV20-1 and TRBJ1-1, with D unclear. The V and J ends lost 1 base and 8 bases respectively, with 11 bases between them. The CDR3 totals 12 residues. CDR1 DFQATT and CDR2 SNEGSKA come from the germline V gene (reference sequence). CDR3 DNA: TGCAGTGCTAGAGTCGACACTGGCGAAGCTTTCTTT. This encodes CSARVDTGEAFF.

This clone was observed a few times. The CDR3 DNA reads as TGTGCCAGCAGTACGTGGACAGGGGGCGATGGGAACACTGAAGCTTTCTTT. Translated: CASSTWTGGDGNTEAFF. This sequence joins TRBV12-3 or TRBV12-4 and TRBJ1-1; 11 bases line up with TRBD1. V lost 5 bases and J lost 1; bases outside the gene matches: 9. The CDR3 has 17 amino acids.

The chain is built from TRBV11-2 and TRBJ2-2; D perhaps matches TRBD2 (5 bases). Germline-derived CDR1 and CDR2 are SGHAT and FQNNGV. The CDR3 covers 16 residues. Deletions cut 1 base from V and 5 bases from J, with 14 bases between. CDR3 region: CASSLVSSSGTGELFF. The CDR3, as DNA: TGTGCCAGCAGCTTAGTCTCTAGCTCGGGGACCGGGGAGCTGTTTTTT.

The sample holds one count of this clone. The V gene is TRBV11-2, the J gene TRBJ1-3, with no clear D. Trimming took 5 bases from V and 0 from J, leaving 14 bases between them. Germline V gene lookup returns CDR1 SGHAT and CDR2 FQNNGV. The CDR3 runs to 16 residues. For the CDR3, the DNA is TGTGCCAGCAGCCCCTTCCGTGGTGACTCTGGAAACACCATATATTTT. This gives the protein CASSPFRGDSGNTIYF. Variable domain in full (rest from reference TRBV11-2 and TRBJ1-3): EAGVAQSPRYKIIEKRQSVAFWCNPISGHATLYWYQQILGQGPKLLIQFQNNGVVDDSQLPKDRFSAERLKGVDSTLKIQPAKLEDSAVYLCASSPFRGDSGNTIYFGEGSWLTVV.

This clone has a count of ten or more. V usage is TRBV6-6 and J usage is TRBJ2-2; maybe TRBD1 (5 bases). The CDR3 contains 15 residues. The V end was cut by 5 bases, the J end by 2 bases, with 12 bases between. Germline values: CDR1 MNHNY, CDR2 SVGAGI (reference sequence). CDR3 DNA: TGTGCCAGCAGTCTTCGAAGGGGAAACACCGGGGAGCTGTTTTTT. Translated: CASSLRRGNTGELFF.

V gene TRBV12-3 or TRBV12-4 combines with J gene TRBJ2-7, with 12 bases identical to TRBD2. The CDR3 is made up of 15 amino acids. J gave up 2 bases and V 5 bases, and 4 bases lay outside the gene matches. CDR3 sequence: CASSLRTSGTYEQYF. For the CDR3, the DNA is TGTGCCAGCAGTCTCCGGACTAGCGGGACCTACGAGCAGTACTTC.

The V call is TRBV20-1, the J call TRBJ2-3; possibly TRBD1 for D (6 bases). This CDR3 has 14 residues. V lost 5 bases and J 1 base, leaving 13 bases between the germline ends. The V gene's germline CDR1 is DFQATT and CDR2 SNEGSKA (reference sequence). CDR3 nucleotide sequence: TGCAGTGCTCAAGGGGGATACGGCACAGATACGCAGTATTTT. This gives the protein CSAQGGYGTDTQYF.

The chain joins TRBV27 to TRBJ2-7; D may be TRBD1 or TRBD2 (7 bases each). V lost 7 bases and J lost 2, with 21 bases in between. CDR1 is MNHEY, CDR2 SMNVEV, per germline (reference sequence). The CDR3 spans 16 residues. CDR3 nucleotides: TGTGCCAGCATCCCTTATAAGGCAGGGGGGGCCTACGAGCAGTACTTC. It specifies CASIPYKAGGAYEQYF.

The chain has TRBV11-2 and TRBJ2-1, with 8 bases fitting TRBD1. The CDR3 loop spans 16 amino acids. Trimming cost V 5 bases and J 4 bases; bases outside gene matches: 10. Germline V gene lookup returns CDR1 SGHAT and CDR2 FQNNGV. In nucleotides, the CDR3 is TGTGCCAGCAGCGGTGGGGGCAGGGGGCATTACAATGAGCAGTTCTTC. It translates to CASSGGGRGHYNEQFF.

This clone is deemed medium-sized. It is likely a read error, because the conserved phenylalanine at the end of the CDR3 is missing. It is unclear where the CDR3 begins or ends on the DNA, so no DNA is shown, and the CDR3 is as TCRdb lists it. The chain couples TRBV20-1 to TRBJ2-2. From germline, CDR1 is DFQATT and CDR2 SNEGSKA (reference sequence). The CDR3 spans 8 residues, counting both ends. This chain's CDR3 is CSAREAAG.

This chain connects TRBV10-3 to TRBJ1-5, with D uncertain. The V gene's germline CDR1 is ENHRY and CDR2 SYGVKD. CDR3 length: 13 residues. Trimming shortened V by 10 bases and J by 7 bases, and 17 bases separated the two germline ends. This CDR3 reads CASGGDVGQPQHF. The DNA of the CDR3 is TGTGCCAGCGGCGGTGATGTCGGCCAGCCCCAGCATTTT.

The rearrangement uses TRBV2 and TRBJ2-7; D is ambiguous. This CDR3 region has 13 residues. With 6 bases removed from V and 3 bases from J, the gap between germline ends came to 12 bases. Germline assignment: CDR1 SNHLY and CDR2 FYNNEI. In DNA, the CDR3 is TGTGCCAGCAGCCGAGACCAGATCTACGAGCAGTACTTC. Its protein product is CASSRDQIYEQYF.

This clone occurred many times. This sample includes further DNA sequences coding for the same CDR3. The gene calls are TRBV6-1 and TRBJ1-1, with D maybe TRBD1 (6 bases). The CDR3 consists of 19 residues. Germline lookup yields CDR1 MNHNS and CDR2 SASEGT. V was shortened by 3 bases and J by 9 bases, with 32 bases between the two germline ends. The CDR3: CASSEDPGRGSGAGLQAFF. CDR3 coding DNA: TGTGCCAGCAGTGAGGATCCGGGGCGGGGGTCAGGGGCCGGGTTGCAAGCTTTCTTT.